The T cell receptor (beta chain) described here comes from a study of regulatory T cells in long-lasting Graves disease. Noted time point: newly diagnosed GD, antithyroid drugs for less than 3 months. RNA extracted from PBMCs served as the sequencing template. Regarding the study as a whole: The study found lower TCR diversity in persistent Graves' patients than in newly diagnosed ones. Accuracy was possibly reduced by small sample size.

CDR3 regions were amplified by Arm-PCR using iRepertoire HTBI primers to build TCR beta libraries. TCRdb processed the multiplex PCR reads anew with MiXCR; each CDR3 protein has one entry. This sample has 410,000 or so distinct CDR3 sequences, with 14% to 15% found just once. The table lists this clonotype with many counts. Its target is unknown. This sample also appeared in a second study, on T cells in Graves' hyperthyroidism and ophthalmopathy.

This TCR was recovered from a woman in her 30s with Graves disease. The sample here was peripheral blood mononuclear cells (PBMCs), taken at new diagnosis, from a patient treated with antithyroid drugs.

CDR3 residues: CAIQGREGNTEAFF. The CDR3 DNA reads TGTGCCATTCAGGGGCGGGAAGGGAACACTGAAGCTTTCTTT. This chain links TRBV10-3 with TRBJ1-1; tentative D call: TRBD1 (6 bases). Germline V gene sequence: CDR1 ENHRY, CDR2 SYGVKD. V gave up 9 bases and J gave up 1 base, with 15 bases separating them. The length of the CDR3 is 14 residues.